The 23 T cell receptor beta chains listed next were all sequenced from one sample in a study of blood T cells in healthy people across ages. Primed by a sample-barcoded 5' primer and a J-beta primer mix, a second PCR proceeded for roughly 7 to 12 cycles. Each CDR3 protein gets one entry after TCRdb re-called the 5' RACE reads with MiXCR. Counted here are over 1,200,000 distinct CDR3 sequences, around 55% occurring once; the ten biggest clones make up roughly 7%. The sequenced sample consisted of blood. The receptors shown here come from a man between 18 and 35 years old in good health.

Regarding this clonotype: The conserved final phenylalanine or tryptophan is absent from the CDR3, which likely points to a read error. V gene TRBV4-1 combines with J gene TRBJ2-5; no firm D call. Trimming removed 5 bases at V and 7 bases at J, with 11 bases between. Germline CDR1 reads MGHRA; CDR2 reads YSYEKL. This CDR3 has 12 amino acids. The CDR3 DNA follows: TGCGCCAGCAGCGACCTCCCCGGGACCCAGTACTAC. This encodes CASSDLPGTQYY.

A few counts support this clonotype. The chain has TRBV5-1 and TRBJ2-1; 10 nucleotides line up with TRBD2. V was pared by 5 bases and J by 4 bases, with 15 bases of the junction left unmatched. Germline values: CDR1 SGHRS, CDR2 YFSETQ. The CDR3 sequence is 18 residues long. The CDR3 bases are TGCGCCAGCAGATCGATACCGAACAGCGGGAGGGGATACAATGAGCAGTTCTTC. This translates into CASRSIPNSGRGYNEQFF.

The rearrangement uses TRBV27 and TRBJ2-1; D is ambiguous. The CDR3 runs 13 residues. V lost 3 bases and J 8 bases, leaving 11 bases between the germline ends. Germline lookup yields CDR1 MNHEY and CDR2 SMNVEV (reference sequence). The CDR3 region is CASSFRSVDEQFF. CDR3 coding DNA: TGTGCCAGCAGTTTCAGGAGCGTGGATGAGCAGTTCTTC.

In this sample, this clonotype turned up once. CDR3 sequence: CASPHGLPYEQYF. The CDR3 bases are TGTGCCAGTCCTCACGGGCTGCCCTACGAGCAGTACTTC. V is TRBV6-7 and J is TRBJ2-5; D call uncertain. The J call is uncertain, as TRBJ2-7 better fits the DNA end. TRBV6-7 is given ORF status, its function remaining uncertain. The CDR3 is 13 residues long.

The chain uses TRBV30 and TRBJ2-1; 8 bases agree with TRBD2. Germline CDR1 is GTSNPN and CDR2 is SVGIG (reference sequence). This CDR3 is built from 17 residues. Unmatched junction bases numbered 15, after V lost 3 bases and J lost 5 bases. CDR3 sequence: CAWRGPTLSGKHNEQFF. The CDR3 coding sequence is TGTGCCTGGAGGGGACCGACCCTTAGCGGGAAGCACAATGAGCAGTTCTTC.

Only one count was recorded for this clonotype. This chain links TRBV29-1 with TRBJ2-1; 10 bases are a match to TRBD2. Trimming took 4 bases from V and 8 from J; bases not matched to a gene: 8. The CDR3 is made up of 14 amino acids. The germline gives CDR1 SQVTM, CDR2 ANQGSEA. The CDR3 DNA reads TGCAGCGTTGGGCTAGCGGGAGTTGGGGATGAGCAGTTCTTC. It encodes CSVGLAGVGDEQFF.

The table lists this clonotype with a count of one. The CDR3, as DNA: TGTGCCAGCATCGACAGGGCCTCGGGAGAGCAGTACTTC. Amino acid sequence: CASIDRASGEQYF. The chain combines TRBV12-3 or TRBV12-4 with TRBJ2-4, with a weak D call TRBD1 (7 bases). The CDR3 has 13 amino acids. Trimming took off 7 bases at V and 13 bases at J, with 20 bases between the two ends.

Points on this clonotype: At one end, the junction sequence differs from germline, possibly due to a read error. This chain connects TRBV20-1 to TRBJ2-7; D not certain. There are 11 residues in the CDR3. The germline V gene has CDR1 DFQATT and CDR2 SNEGSKA (reference sequence). DNA for the CDR3: TGCAGTGCCAAAGCCCGGTCGGTGGAGTTCTTC. It encodes CSAKARSVEFF.

The chain has TRBV13 and TRBJ2-1; D not resolved. Germline loops: CDR1 PRHDT, CDR2 FYEKMQ (reference sequence). With 5 bases removed from V and 5 bases from J, the gap between germline ends came to 7 bases. The CDR3 runs 12 residues. The CDR3 here is CASSLRNNEQFF. Here the CDR3 DNA reads TGTGCCAGCAGCCTTCGGAACAATGAGCAGTTCTTC. Together with reference TRBV13 and TRBJ2-1, the CDR3 gives the full variable domain: AAGVIQSPRHLIKEKRETATLKCYPIPRHDTVYWYQQGPGQDPQFLISFYEKMQSDKGSIPDRFSAQQFSDYHSELNMSSLELGDSALYFCASSLRNNEQFFGPGTRLTVL.

This chain connects TRBV11-2 to TRBJ2-7; D perhaps matches TRBD2 (5 bases). CDR3 length: 14 amino acids. Germline-derived CDR1 and CDR2 are SGHAT and FQNNGV. Between the trimmed V and J ends, which lost 5 bases and 4 bases, there was a span of 15 bases. CDR3 bases: TGTGCCAGCAGCGCAGCAAGCGGCCGATACGAGCAGTACTTC. Its translation is CASSAASGRYEQYF.

V gene TRBV5-1 combines with J gene TRBJ2-3, with TRBD2 matching over 9 bases. This CDR3 has 17 residues. Germline lookup yields CDR1 SGHRS and CDR2 YFSETQ. Losses at the gene ends were 4 bases for V and 6 bases for J; bases not matched to a gene: 15. CDR3 in DNA: TGCGCCAGCAGCCCCCAGACTTCTAGCGGGACCTGGGATACGCAGTATTTT. Translation gives CASSPQTSSGTWDTQYF. Together with reference TRBV5-1 and TRBJ2-3, the CDR3 gives the full variable domain: KAGVTQTPRYLIKTRGQQVTLSCSPISGHRSVSWYQQTPGQGLQFLFEYFSETQRNKGNFPGRFSGRQFSNSRSEMNVSTLELGDSALYLCASSPQTSSGTWDTQYFGPGTRLTVL.

The sample holds a few counts of this clonotype. For the CDR3, the DNA is TGTGCCACCTCAACCCAGGGGGCCGGTGAGCAGTTCTTC. Its protein is CATSTQGAGEQFF. The chain uses TRBV6-6 and TRBJ2-1, with TRBD1 identical over 8 bases. Germline loops: CDR1 MNHNY, CDR2 SVGAGI (reference sequence). CDR3 length equals 13 residues. After removal of 10 bases from V and 9 bases from J, the junction contained 11 bases not matched to a gene.

This chain connects TRBV4-2 to TRBJ2-5; 7 positions match TRBD2. CDR3 length equals 16 residues. J lost 0 bases, V lost 2 bases, and 6 bases had no gene match. In germline, CDR1 is LGHNA, CDR2 YNFKEQ. CDR3 nucleotide sequence: TGTGCCAGCAGCCAACTCAAACGGGGGGACCAAGAGACCCAGTACTTC. Amino acids: CASSQLKRGDQETQYF.

The V gene is TRBV12-3 or TRBV12-4, the J gene TRBJ2-3, with 9 nucleotides matching TRBD2. V lost 5 bases to trimming and J lost 4 bases; unmatched junction nucleotides: 7. The CDR3 is made up of 15 amino acids. CDR3 in DNA: TGTGCCAGCAGTCAGCTAGCGGGGTTTGCAGATACGCAGTATTTT. It codes for CASSQLAGFADTQYF.

The count of this clonotype is one. This sequence joins TRBV27 and TRBJ2-3; D may be TRBD1 (6 bases). CDR1 is MNHEY and CDR2 is SMNVEV in the germline V gene (reference sequence). This CDR3 region has 17 residues. Trimming left V 6 bases short and J 2 bases short, with 21 bases between. CDR3 amino acids: CASSPTFVGAPTDTQYF. As DNA, the CDR3 is TGTGCCAGCAGCCCTACCTTTGTGGGGGCGCCCACAGATACGCAGTATTTT.

V usage is TRBV4-1 and J usage is TRBJ1-4; tentatively, D is TRBD1 (6 bases). The CDR3 sequence is 14 residues long. V lost 0 bases and J lost 9, with 11 bases in between. From germline, CDR1 is MGHRA and CDR2 YSYEKL. The CDR3 coding sequence is TGCGCCAGCAGCCAAGATCGACAGGAAAAAAAACTGTTTTTT. Protein sequence: CASSQDRQEKKLFF.

Only a few counts were recorded for this clonotype. V gene TRBV20-1 combines with J gene TRBJ2-1; 10 bases align to TRBD2. There are 15 residues in the CDR3. V lost 0 bases to trimming and J lost 3 bases; unmatched junction nucleotides: 2. Germline CDR1 and CDR2: DFQATT and SNEGSKA (reference sequence). The CDR3 nucleotides read TGCAGTGCTAGAGACATAGCGGGAGGCTACAATGAGCAGTTCTTC. Translating it yields CSARDIAGGYNEQFF.

This clonotype has only a few counts. V usage is TRBV5-1 and J usage is TRBJ1-1, with D maybe TRBD1 (5 bases). With 6 bases removed from V and 0 bases from J, the gap between germline ends came to 15 bases. The germline gives CDR1 SGHRS, CDR2 YFSETQ. The CDR3 is 15 residues long. The CDR3 protein is CASKGFAGMNTEAFF. The CDR3 region has the DNA TGCGCCAGCAAGGGGTTTGCAGGGATGAACACTGAAGCTTTCTTT.

V gene TRBV9 combines with J gene TRBJ2-3; D not certain. Germline assignment: CDR1 SGDLS and CDR2 YYNGEE. CDR3 size: 14 residues. V was clipped by 4 bases and J by 3 bases, with 12 bases between them. The CDR3 DNA reads as TGTGCCAGCAGCTTGCGGATCCAGACAGATACGCAGTATTTT. It yields the protein CASSLRIQTDTQYF.

This clonotype was recorded a few times. This chain joins TRBV29-1 and TRBJ2-7; D unclear. The CDR3 runs 18 residues. Germline loops: CDR1 SQVTM, CDR2 ANQGSEA. Trimming stripped 3 bases from V and 1 base from J, with 25 bases between. CDR3: CSVDGPYGIGSPSYEQYF. DNA for the CDR3: TGCAGCGTTGATGGGCCATATGGTATTGGATCACCATCCTACGAGCAGTACTTC.

In its sample, this clonotype was seen a few times. The chain combines TRBV5-6 with TRBJ2-3, with D tentatively TRBD1 (6 bases). The germline V gene has CDR1 SGHDT and CDR2 YYEEEE. The V gene lost 5 bases and the J gene lost 6 bases, with 16 bases spanning the gap. The CDR3 contains 14 residues. The CDR3 sequence: CASSSDSLRDTQYF. In nucleotides, the CDR3 is TGTGCCAGCAGTTCGGACAGCCTTCGGGATACGCAGTATTTT.

V is TRBV29-1 and J is TRBJ2-6; D gene uncertain. V lost 5 bases to trimming and J lost 1 base, with 12 bases between them. Germline V gives CDR1 SQVTM, CDR2 ANQGSEA. This CDR3 has 15 residues. The CDR3 DNA sequence: TGCAGCGTTCGTATTGGCGGATCTGGGGCCAACGTCCTGACTTTC. It specifies CSVRIGGSGANVLTF.

This rearrangement joins TRBV20-1 to TRBJ2-3, with D possibly called TRBD1 or TRBD2 (5 bases each). V dropped 6 bases and J dropped 3 bases, with 25 bases sitting between them. Germline V gene data show CDR1 as DFQATT and CDR2 as SNEGSKA (reference sequence). The CDR3 sequence is 17 residues long. The CDR3 DNA is TGCAGTGCCGGAACCAACCTACAGGAGGTCTGGACAGATACGCAGTATTTT. This encodes CSAGTNLQEVWTDTQYF.